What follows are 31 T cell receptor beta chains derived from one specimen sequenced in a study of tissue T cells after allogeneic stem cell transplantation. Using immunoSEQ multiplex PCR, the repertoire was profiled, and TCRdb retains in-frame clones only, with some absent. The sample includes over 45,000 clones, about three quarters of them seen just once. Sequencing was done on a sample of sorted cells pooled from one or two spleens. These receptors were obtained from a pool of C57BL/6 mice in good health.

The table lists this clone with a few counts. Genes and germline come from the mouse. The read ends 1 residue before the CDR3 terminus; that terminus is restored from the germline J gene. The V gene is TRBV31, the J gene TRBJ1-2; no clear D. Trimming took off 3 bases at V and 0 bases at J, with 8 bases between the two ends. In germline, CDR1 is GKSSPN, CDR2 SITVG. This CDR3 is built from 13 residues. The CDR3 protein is CAWSPTANSDYTF. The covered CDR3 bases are TGTGCCTGGAGCCCCACAGCAAACTCCGACTACACC.

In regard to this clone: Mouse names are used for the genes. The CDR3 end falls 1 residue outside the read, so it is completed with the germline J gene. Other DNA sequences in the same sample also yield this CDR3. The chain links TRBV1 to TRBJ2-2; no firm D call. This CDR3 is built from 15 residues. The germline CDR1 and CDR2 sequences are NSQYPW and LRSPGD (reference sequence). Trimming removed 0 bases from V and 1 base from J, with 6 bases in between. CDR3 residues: CTCSADPKNTGQLYF. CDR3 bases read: TGCACCTGCAGTGCAGATCCGAAAAACACCGGGCAGCTCTAC.

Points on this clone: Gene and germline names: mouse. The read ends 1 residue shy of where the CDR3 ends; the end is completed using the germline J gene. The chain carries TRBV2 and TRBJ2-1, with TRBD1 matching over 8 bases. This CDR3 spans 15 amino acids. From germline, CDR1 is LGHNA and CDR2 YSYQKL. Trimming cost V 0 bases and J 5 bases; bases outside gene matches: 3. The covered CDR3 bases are TGTGCCAGCAGCCAAGAAGGGGACAGGAATGCTGAGCAGTTC. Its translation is CASSQEGDRNAEQF. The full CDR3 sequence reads CASSQEGDRNAEQFF.

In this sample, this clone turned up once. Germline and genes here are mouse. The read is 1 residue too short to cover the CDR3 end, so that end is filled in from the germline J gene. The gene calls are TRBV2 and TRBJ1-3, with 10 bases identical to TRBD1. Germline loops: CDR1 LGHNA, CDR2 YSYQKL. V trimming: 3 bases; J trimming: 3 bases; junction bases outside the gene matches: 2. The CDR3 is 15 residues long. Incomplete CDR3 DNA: TGTGCCAGCAGCCATGGGACAGGGGATGGAAATACGCTCTAT. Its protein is CASSHGTGDGNTLY. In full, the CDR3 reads CASSHGTGDGNTLYF. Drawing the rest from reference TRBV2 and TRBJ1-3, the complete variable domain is DPKIIQKPKYLVAVTGSEKILICEQYLGHNAMYWYRQSAKKPLEFMFSYSYQKLMDNQTASSRFQPQSSKKNHLDLQITALKPDDSATYFCASSHGTGDGNTLYFGEGSRLIVV.

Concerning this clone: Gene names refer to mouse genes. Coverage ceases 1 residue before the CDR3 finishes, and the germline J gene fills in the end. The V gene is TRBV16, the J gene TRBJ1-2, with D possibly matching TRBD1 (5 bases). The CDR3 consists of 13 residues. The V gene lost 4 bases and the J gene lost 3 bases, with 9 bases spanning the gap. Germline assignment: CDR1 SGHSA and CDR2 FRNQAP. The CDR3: CASSSGQYSDYTF. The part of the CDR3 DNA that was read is TGTGCAAGCAGCTCAGGACAATACTCCGACTACACC.

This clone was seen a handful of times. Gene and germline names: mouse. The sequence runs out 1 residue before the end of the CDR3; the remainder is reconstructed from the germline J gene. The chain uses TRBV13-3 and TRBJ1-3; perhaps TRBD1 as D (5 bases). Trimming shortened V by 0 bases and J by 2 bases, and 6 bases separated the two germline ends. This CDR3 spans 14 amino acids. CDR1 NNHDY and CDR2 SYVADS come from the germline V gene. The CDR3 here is CASSDGRAGNTLYF. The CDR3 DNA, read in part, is TGTGCCAGCAGTGATGGCAGGGCTGGAAATACGCTCTAT.

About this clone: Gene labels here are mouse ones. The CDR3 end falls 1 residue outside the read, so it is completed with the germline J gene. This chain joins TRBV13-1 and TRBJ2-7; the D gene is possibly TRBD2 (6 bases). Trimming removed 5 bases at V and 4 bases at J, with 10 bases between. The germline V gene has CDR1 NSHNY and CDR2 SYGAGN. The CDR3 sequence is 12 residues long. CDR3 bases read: TGTGCCAGCAGCCCTTGGGGGTATGAACAGTAC. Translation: CASSPWGYEQY. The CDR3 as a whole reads CASSPWGYEQYF.

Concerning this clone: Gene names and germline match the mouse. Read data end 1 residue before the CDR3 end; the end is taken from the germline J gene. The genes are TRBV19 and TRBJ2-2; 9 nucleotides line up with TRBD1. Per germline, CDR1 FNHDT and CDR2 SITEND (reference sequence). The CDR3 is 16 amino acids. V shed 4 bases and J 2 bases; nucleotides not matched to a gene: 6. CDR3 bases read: TGTGCCAGCAGTCTACGACAGGGGGTTAACACCGGGCAGCTCTAC. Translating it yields CASSLRQGVNTGQLY. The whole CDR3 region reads CASSLRQGVNTGQLYF.

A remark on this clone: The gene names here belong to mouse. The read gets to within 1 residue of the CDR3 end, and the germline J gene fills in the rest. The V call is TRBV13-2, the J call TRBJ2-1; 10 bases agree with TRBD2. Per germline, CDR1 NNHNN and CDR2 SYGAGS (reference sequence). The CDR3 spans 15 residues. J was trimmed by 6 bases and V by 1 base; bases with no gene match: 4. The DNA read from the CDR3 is TGTGCCAGCGGTGATTCACTGGGGGGGGTTGCTGAGCAGTTC. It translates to CASGDSLGGVAEQF. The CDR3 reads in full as CASGDSLGGVAEQFF.

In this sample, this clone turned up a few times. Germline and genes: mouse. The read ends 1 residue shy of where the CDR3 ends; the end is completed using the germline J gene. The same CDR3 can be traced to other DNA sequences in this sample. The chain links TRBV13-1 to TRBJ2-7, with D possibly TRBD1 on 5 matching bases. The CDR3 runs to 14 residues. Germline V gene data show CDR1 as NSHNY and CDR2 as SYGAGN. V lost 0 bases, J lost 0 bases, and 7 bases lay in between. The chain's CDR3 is CASSDAGSSYEQYF. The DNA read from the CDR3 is TGTGCCAGCAGTGATGCAGGGAGCTCCTATGAACAGTAC.

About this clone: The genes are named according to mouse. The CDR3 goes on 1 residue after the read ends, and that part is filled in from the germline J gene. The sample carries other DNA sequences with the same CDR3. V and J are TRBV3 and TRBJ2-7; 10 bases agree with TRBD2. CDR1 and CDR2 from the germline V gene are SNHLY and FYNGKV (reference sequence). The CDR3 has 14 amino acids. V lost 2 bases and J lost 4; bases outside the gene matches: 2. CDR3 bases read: TGTGCCAGCAGCTTACGACTGGGGGGTTATGAACAGTAC. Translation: CASSLRLGGYEQY. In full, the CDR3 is CASSLRLGGYEQYF.

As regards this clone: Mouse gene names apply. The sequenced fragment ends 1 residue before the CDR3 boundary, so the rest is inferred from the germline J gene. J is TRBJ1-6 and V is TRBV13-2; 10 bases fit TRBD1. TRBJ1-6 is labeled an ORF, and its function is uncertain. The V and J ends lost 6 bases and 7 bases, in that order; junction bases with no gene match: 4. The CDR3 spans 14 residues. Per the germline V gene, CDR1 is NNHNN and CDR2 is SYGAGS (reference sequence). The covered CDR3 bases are TGTGCCAGCGCCCCGGGACAGGGGAATTCGCCCCTCTAC. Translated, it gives CASAPGQGNSPLY. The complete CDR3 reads CASAPGQGNSPLYF.

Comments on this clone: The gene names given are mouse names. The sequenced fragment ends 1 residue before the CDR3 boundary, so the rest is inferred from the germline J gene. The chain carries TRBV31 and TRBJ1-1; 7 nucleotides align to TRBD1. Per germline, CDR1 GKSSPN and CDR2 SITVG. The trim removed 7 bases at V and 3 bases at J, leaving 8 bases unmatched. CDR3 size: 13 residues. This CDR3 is CALNRGGDTEVFF. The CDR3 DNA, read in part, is TGTGCCTTGAACAGGGGTGGGGACACAGAAGTCTTC.

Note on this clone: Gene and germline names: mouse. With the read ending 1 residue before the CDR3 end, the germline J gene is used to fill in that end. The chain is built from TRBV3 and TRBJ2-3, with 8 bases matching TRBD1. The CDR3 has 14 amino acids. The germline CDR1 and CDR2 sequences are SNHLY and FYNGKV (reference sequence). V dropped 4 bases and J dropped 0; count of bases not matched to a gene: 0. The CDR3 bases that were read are TGTGCCAGCAGCTACAGGGGGAGTGCAGAAACGCTGTAT. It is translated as CASSYRGSAETLY. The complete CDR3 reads CASSYRGSAETLYF.

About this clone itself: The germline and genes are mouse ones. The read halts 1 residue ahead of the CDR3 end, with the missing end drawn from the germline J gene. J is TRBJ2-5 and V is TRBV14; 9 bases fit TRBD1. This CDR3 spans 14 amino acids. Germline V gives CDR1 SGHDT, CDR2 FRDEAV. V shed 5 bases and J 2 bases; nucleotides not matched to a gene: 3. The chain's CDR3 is CASRSTGGQDTQYF. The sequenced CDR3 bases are TGTGCCAGCAGATCGACAGGGGGCCAAGACACCCAGTAC.

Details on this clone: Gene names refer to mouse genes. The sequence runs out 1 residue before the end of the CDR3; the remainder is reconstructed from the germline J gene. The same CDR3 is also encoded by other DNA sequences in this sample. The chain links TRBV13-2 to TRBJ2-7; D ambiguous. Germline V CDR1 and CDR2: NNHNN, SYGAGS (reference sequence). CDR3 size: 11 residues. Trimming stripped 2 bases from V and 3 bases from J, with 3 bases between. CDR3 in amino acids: CASGDSYEQYF. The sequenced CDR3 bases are TGTGCCAGCGGTGACAGCTATGAACAGTAC.

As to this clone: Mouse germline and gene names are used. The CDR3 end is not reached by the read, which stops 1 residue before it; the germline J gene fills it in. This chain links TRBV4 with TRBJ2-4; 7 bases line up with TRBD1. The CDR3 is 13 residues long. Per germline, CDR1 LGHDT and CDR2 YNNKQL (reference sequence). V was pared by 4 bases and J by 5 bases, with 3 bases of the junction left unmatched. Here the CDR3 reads CASSFRDRNTLYF. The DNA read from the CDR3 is TGTGCCAGCAGCTTCCGGGACAGAAACACCTTGTAC.

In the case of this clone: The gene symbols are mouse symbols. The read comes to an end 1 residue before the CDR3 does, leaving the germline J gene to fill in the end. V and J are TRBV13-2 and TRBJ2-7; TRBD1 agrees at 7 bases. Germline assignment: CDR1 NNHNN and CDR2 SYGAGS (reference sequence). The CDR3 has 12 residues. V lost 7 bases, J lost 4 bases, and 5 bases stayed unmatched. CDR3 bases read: TGTGCCAGCACTCACAGGGGTTATGAACAGTAC. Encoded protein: CASTHRGYEQY. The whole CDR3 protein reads CASTHRGYEQYF.

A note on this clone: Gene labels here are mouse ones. The CDR3 region is CAWSLGGANTEVFF. The DNA read from the CDR3 is TGTGCCTGGAGTCTAGGGGGCGCCAACACAGAAGTCTTC. The chain couples TRBV31 to TRBJ1-1, with 7 bases lining up with TRBD1. The CDR3 end falls 1 residue outside the read, so it is completed with the germline J gene. The CDR3 spans 14 residues. Unmatched junction bases numbered 3, after V lost 0 bases and J lost 2 bases. Germline values: CDR1 GKSSPN, CDR2 SITVG.

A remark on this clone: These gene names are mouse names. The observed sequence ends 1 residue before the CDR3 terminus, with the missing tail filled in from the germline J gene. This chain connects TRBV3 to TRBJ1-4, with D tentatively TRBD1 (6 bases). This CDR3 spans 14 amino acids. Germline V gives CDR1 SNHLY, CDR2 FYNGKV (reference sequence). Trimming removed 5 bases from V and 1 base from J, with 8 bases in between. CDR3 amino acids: CASSLQGSNERLFF. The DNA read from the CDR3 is TGTGCCAGCAGCCTACAGGGTTCCAACGAAAGATTATTT.

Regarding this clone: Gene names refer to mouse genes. The CDR3 spells CASSPGTTETLYF. CDR3 DNA (partial): TGTGCCAGCAGCCCCGGGACAACAGAAACGCTGTAT. The chain combines TRBV4 with TRBJ2-3; D perhaps matches TRBD1 (6 bases). With the read ending 1 residue before the CDR3 end, the germline J gene is used to fill in that end. V was pared by 5 bases and J by 4 bases, with 10 bases between. Germline CDR1 and CDR2: LGHDT and YNNKQL (reference sequence). CDR3 length: 13 residues.

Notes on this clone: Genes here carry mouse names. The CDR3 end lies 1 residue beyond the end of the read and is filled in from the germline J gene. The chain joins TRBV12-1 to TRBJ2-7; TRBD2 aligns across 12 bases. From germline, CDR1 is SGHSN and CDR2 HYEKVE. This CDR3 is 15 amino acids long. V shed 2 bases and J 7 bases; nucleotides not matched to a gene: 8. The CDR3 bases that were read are TGTGCCAGCTCTCCCCGACTGGGGGGGCGCTTGGAACAGTAC. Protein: CASSPRLGGRLEQY. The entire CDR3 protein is CASSPRLGGRLEQYF. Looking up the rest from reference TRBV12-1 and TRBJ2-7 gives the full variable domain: DSGVVQSPRHIIKEKGGRSVLTCIPISGHSNVVWYQQTLGKELKFLIQHYEKVERDKGFLPSRFSVQQFDDYHSEMNMSALELEDSAMYFCASSPRLGGRLEQYFGPGTRLTVL.

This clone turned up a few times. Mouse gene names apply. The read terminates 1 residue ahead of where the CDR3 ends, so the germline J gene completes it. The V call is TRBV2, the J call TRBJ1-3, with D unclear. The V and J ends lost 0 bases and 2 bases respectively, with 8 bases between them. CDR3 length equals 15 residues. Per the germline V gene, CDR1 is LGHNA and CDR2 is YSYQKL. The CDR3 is CASSQDLGTGNTLYF. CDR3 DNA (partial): TGTGCCAGCAGCCAAGATCTCGGGACTGGAAATACGCTCTAT. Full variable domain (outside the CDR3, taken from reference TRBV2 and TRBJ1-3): DPKIIQKPKYLVAVTGSEKILICEQYLGHNAMYWYRQSAKKPLEFMFSYSYQKLMDNQTASSRFQPQSSKKNHLDLQITALKPDDSATYFCASSQDLGTGNTLYFGEGSRLIVV.

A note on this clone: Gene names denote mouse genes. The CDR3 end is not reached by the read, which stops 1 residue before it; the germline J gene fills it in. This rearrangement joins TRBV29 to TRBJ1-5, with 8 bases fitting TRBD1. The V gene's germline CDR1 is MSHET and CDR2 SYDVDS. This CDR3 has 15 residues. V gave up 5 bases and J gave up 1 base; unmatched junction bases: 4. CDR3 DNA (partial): TGTGCTAGCAGTCCGCGGACAGGGAACAACCAGGCTCCGCTT. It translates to CASSPRTGNNQAPL. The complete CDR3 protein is CASSPRTGNNQAPLF.

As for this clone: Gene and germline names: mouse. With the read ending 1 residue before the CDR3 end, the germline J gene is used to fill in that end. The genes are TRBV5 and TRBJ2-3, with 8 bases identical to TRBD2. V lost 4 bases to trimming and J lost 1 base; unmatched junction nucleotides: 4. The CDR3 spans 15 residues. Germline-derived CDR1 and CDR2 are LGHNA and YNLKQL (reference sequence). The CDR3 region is CASSPGGRGAETLYF. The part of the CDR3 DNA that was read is TGTGCCAGCAGCCCGGGGGGGCGCGGTGCAGAAACGCTGTAT.

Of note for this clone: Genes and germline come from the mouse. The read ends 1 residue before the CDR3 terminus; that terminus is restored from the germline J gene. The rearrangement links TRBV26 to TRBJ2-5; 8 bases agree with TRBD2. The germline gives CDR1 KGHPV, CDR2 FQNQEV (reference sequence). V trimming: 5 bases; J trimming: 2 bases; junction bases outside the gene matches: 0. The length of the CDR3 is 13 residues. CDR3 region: CASSTGGQDTQYF. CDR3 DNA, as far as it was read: TGTGCCAGCAGTACTGGGGGCCAAGACACCCAGTAC. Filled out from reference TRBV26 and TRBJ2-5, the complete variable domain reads NSKVIQTPRYLVKGQGQKAKMRCIPEKGHPVVFWYQQNKNNEFKFLINFQNQEVLQQIDMTEKRFSAECPSNSPCSLEIQSSEAGDSALYLCASSTGGQDTQYFGPGTRLLVL.

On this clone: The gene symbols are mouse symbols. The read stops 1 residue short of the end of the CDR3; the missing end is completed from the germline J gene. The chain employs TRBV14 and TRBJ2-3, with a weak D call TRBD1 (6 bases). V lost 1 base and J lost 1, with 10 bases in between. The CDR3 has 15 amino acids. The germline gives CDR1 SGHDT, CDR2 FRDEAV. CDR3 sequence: CASSFRGSRAETLYF. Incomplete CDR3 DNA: TGTGCCAGCAGTTTCAGGGGGTCCCGTGCAGAAACGCTGTAT.

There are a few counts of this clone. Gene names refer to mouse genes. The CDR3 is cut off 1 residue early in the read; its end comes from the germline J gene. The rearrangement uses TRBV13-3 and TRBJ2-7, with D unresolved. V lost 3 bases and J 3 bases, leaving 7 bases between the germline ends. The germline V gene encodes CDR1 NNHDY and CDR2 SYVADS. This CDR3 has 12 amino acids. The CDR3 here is CASSATVYEQYF. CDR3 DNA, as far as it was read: TGTGCCAGCAGTGCGACCGTCTATGAACAGTAC.

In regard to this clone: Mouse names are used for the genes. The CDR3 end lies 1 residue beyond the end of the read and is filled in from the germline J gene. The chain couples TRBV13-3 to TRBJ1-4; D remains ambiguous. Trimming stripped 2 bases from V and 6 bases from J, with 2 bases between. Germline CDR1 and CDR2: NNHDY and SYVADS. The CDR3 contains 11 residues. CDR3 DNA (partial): TGTGCCAGCAGTGACGACGAAAGATTATTT. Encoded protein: CASSDDERLF. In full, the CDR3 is CASSDDERLFF. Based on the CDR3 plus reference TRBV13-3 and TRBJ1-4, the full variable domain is EAAVTQSPRSKVAVTGGKVTLSCHQTNNHDYMYWYRQDTGHGLRLIHYSYVADSTEKGDIPDGYKASRPSQENFSLILELASLSQTAVYFCASSDDERLFFGHGTKLSVL.

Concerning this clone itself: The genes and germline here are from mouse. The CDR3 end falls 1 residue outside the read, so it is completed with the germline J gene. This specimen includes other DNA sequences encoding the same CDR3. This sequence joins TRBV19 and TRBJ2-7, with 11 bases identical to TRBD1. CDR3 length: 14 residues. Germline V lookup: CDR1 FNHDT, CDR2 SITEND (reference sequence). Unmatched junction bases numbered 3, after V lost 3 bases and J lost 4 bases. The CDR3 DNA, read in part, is TGTGCCAGCAGTACCGGGACAGGGGGGTATGAACAGTAC. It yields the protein CASSTGTGGYEQY. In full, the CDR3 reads CASSTGTGGYEQYF.

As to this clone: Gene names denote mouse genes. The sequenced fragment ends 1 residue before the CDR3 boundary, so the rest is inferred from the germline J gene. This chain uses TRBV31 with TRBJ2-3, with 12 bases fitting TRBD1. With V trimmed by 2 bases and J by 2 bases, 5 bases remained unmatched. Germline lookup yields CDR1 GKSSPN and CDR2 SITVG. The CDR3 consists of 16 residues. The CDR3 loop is CAWSGGTGGFAETLYF. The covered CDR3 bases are TGTGCCTGGAGTGGAGGGACAGGGGGCTTTGCAGAAACGCTGTAT.